This TCR beta chain was sequenced in a study of T cell changes during pregnancy in multiple sclerosis. V was pared by 0 bases and J by 6 bases, with 9 bases between. The CDR3 is 14 residues long. Looked up from germline, CDR1 is MNHEY and CDR2 is SVGAGI. Sequenced by immunoSEQ multiplex PCR; TCRdb stores in-frame clones only, minus some. This sample has 100,000 to 130,000 clones, with around 92% found just once. The chain couples TRBV6-5 to TRBJ1-5; D may be TRBD1 (5 bases). The input for sequencing was peripheral blood, taken in the third trimester of pregnancy. This clonotype was obtained from a female donor in good health, enrolled as a control in a pregnancy study. CDR3 coding DNA: TGTGCCAGCAGTTACTCCTCAGGGTTTCAGCCCCAGCATTTT. Its translation: CASSYSSGFQPQHF.